This entry lists 11 T cell receptor beta chains sequenced from one sample in a study of CD8 T cells in ankylosing spondylitis. TCRdb reprocessed the 5' RACE reads with MiXCR, giving one entry per CDR3 protein. In the table there are 330,000 or so distinct CDR3 sequences, under 8.5% of which are singletons. Antigen specificity for these receptors is unknown. Study-level results: A TCR beta motif made of fewer than ten highly homologous variants seemed typical of ankylosing spondylitis blood.

The sequenced sample was blood, either unsorted or a sorted T cell fraction (not recorded which). These TCRs come from a male donor with ankylosing spondylitis.

This chain links TRBV20-1 with TRBJ1-1, with unresolved D. Germline lookup yields CDR1 DFQATT and CDR2 SNEGSKA (reference sequence). The CDR3 consists of 14 residues. The germline V and J ends were trimmed by 2 bases and 10 bases, with 20 bases remaining between them. The CDR3 reads CSARSGGLPPRAFF. CDR3 sequence (DNA): TGCAGTGCTAGATCGGGAGGACTCCCCCCGAGAGCTTTCTTT.

The chain combines TRBV6-1 with TRBJ1-1; no clear D. From germline, CDR1 is MNHNS and CDR2 SASEGT. CDR3 length: 13 amino acids. The germline V and J ends were trimmed by 1 base and 6 bases, with 9 bases remaining between them. CDR3 amino acids: CASSEDPVAEAFF. CDR3 coding DNA: TGTGCCAGCAGTGAAGACCCGGTCGCTGAAGCTTTCTTT.

The chain recombines TRBV7-2 with TRBJ2-3; D may correspond to TRBD1 or TRBD2 (6 bases each). Between the trimmed V and J ends, which lost 5 bases and 7 bases, there was a span of 16 bases. CDR1 is SGHTA and CDR2 is FQGNSA in the germline V gene. The CDR3 spans 14 residues. The CDR3 sequence is CASSRTGASYTQYF. The CDR3 DNA reads as TGTGCCAGCAGCCGGACGGGGGCCTCATATACGCAGTATTTT.

This clonotype was seen ten or more times. The rearrangement uses TRBV20-1 and TRBJ2-3; D is unclear. CDR1 and CDR2 (germline): DFQATT, SNEGSKA (reference sequence). The germline V and J ends were trimmed by 2 bases and 6 bases, with 6 bases remaining between them. This CDR3 is 11 amino acids long. The CDR3 DNA follows: TGCAGTGCTAGATTTGTTGATACGCAGTATTTT. It codes for CSARFVDTQYF.

This clonotype was picked up a small number of times. V is TRBV12-3 or TRBV12-4 and J is TRBJ2-6; D gene ambiguous. The V gene lost 3 bases and the J gene lost 0 bases, with 9 bases spanning the gap. The CDR3 covers 16 residues. This chain's CDR3 is CASSLGSVSGANVLTF. The CDR3 DNA is TGTGCCAGCAGTTTGGGTTCCGTCTCTGGGGCCAACGTCCTGACTTTC.

This clonotype was observed a few times. V gene TRBV20-1 combines with J gene TRBJ2-7; D might be TRBD2 (7 bases). Trimming removed 1 base from V and 3 bases from J, with 10 bases in between. This CDR3 has 13 amino acids. Germline V gene data show CDR1 as DFQATT and CDR2 as SNEGSKA (reference sequence). The CDR3, as DNA: TGCAGTGCTAGAGGGGGGGGCGGCTACGAGCAGTACTTC. Amino acid sequence: CSARGGGGYEQYF.

This clonotype was seen many times. The chain joins TRBV27 to TRBJ2-7; TRBD2 aligns across 9 bases. The CDR3 runs 15 residues. J lost 3 bases, V lost 2 bases, and 5 bases had no gene match. Germline V gives CDR1 MNHEY, CDR2 SMNVEV (reference sequence). CDR3 sequence (DNA): TGTGCCAGCAGTTTAGGGCTAGCGGGGCTCTACGAGCAGTACTTC. This translates into CASSLGLAGLYEQYF.

The V gene is TRBV4-2, the J gene TRBJ2-6; 9 nucleotides align to TRBD2. The germline V gene has CDR1 LGHNA and CDR2 YNFKEQ. The CDR3 runs to 18 residues. J was trimmed by 0 bases and V by 4 bases; bases with no gene match: 7. CDR3 loop: CASSPAGGYDSGANVLTF. CDR3 sequence (DNA): TGTGCCAGCAGCCCTGCGGGAGGGTACGACTCTGGGGCCAACGTCCTGACTTTC.

The chain links TRBV7-9 to TRBJ2-7; D gene ambiguous. The ends were cut back, 3 bases at V and 0 bases at J, with 6 bases in the middle. Germline V gene lookup returns CDR1 SEHNR and CDR2 FQNEAQ (reference sequence). CDR3 length: 13 amino acids. The CDR3: CASSFESSYEQYF. CDR3 sequence (DNA): TGTGCCAGCAGCTTTGAGAGCTCCTACGAGCAGTACTTC.

There are a few counts of this clonotype. In nucleotides, the CDR3 is TGCGCCAGCAGCCAAGATCGGGCAGGGAACTATGGCTACACCTTC. This sequence encodes CASSQDRAGNYGYTF. This sequence joins TRBV4-3 and TRBJ1-2; TRBD1 is a possible D gene (5 bases). This CDR3 region has 15 residues. V was clipped by 0 bases and J by 2 bases, with 10 bases between them. Looked up from germline, CDR1 is LGHNA and CDR2 is YSLEER.

The rearrangement uses TRBV5-4 and TRBJ2-1; TRBD2 aligns across 7 bases. The germline V gene encodes CDR1 SGHNT and CDR2 YYREEE (reference sequence). V lost 7 bases and J lost 2; bases outside the gene matches: 12. This CDR3 has 16 amino acids. CDR3 bases: TGTGCCAGCCGGTCAAATGGTCTAGCGGCCTACAATGAGCAGTTCTTC. Translating it yields CASRSNGLAAYNEQFF.